This T cell receptor beta chain was obtained from a study of blood T cell repertoires in COVID-19. Study overall: Donors in the United States, Italy and Spain gave samples during acute or convalescent COVID-19. Sources were T cells, B-cell-depleted T cells, or PBMCs; the material itself was cDNA or gDNA.

Per the study methods: Estimation of nucleated cell counts was performed using reference gene primer amplification. TCRdb's table, derived via immunoSEQ multiplex PCR, lists solely in-frame clones and lacks some. V and J calls and clone size are those listed in that table; D and trimming were worked out from the DNA. The top ten clones hold approximately 10% of a sample with fewer than 110,000 clones, around 87% of them seen once. Looked up from germline, CDR1 is KGHSH and CDR2 is LQKENI. Trimming pared 4 bases from V and 1 base from J, leaving 12 bases between. The CDR3 is 15 amino acids. The clonotype was recovered from a woman in her twenties or thirties with acute or convalescent COVID-19. V is TRBV18 and J is TRBJ2-3, with D possibly TRBD1 on 6 matching bases. Material: peripheral blood. The CDR3 nucleotides are TGTGCCAGCTCACGTCAGGGGATGGGCACAGATACGCAGTATTTT. It codes for CASSRQGMGTDTQYF.